This T cell receptor beta chain was sequenced during a study of low-dose radiotherapy and immunotherapy resistance in tumors. Study at large: The fractionation for Cohort 1 was 0.5 Gy per fraction every 2 weeks, totaling 6.5 Gy. One day prior to radiation and immunotherapy, intravenous cyclophosphamide at 200 mg/m2 was given, repeated every two weeks.

This clonotype was seen only a few times. The time point denotes: after trial treatment. Regarding treatment: LDRT plus nivolumab, ipilimumab, low-dose cyclophosphamide and aspirin (RACIN trial). Gene-specific TRAV and TRBV primers were used for first-strand cDNA, covering alpha and beta chains. TCRs were amplified for 20 to 25 PCR cycles with a constant-region primer and V-primer adapter. TCRdb recomputed calls from the reads with MiXCR, one row per CDR3 protein. The data hold tens of thousands of distinct CDR3 sequences, with approximately 54% observed a single time. This sequence originates from a male donor with gallbladder cancer. The sequenced sample was PBMCs, obtained after low-dose radiotherapy plus immunotherapy.

CDR3 residues: CSARDLGNQPQHF. The CDR3 DNA follows: TGCAGTGCTAGAGATCTGGGCAATCAGCCCCAGCATTTT. The rearrangement joins TRBV20-1 to TRBJ1-5; D call uncertain. The CDR3 contains 13 residues. The V gene's germline CDR1 is DFQATT and CDR2 SNEGSKA (reference sequence). V lost 0 bases and J lost 2, with 5 bases in between.